This paragraph reports one T cell receptor beta chain. The V gene's germline CDR1 is SEHNR and CDR2 FQNEAQ (reference sequence). Trimming left V 5 bases short and J 7 bases short, with 15 bases between. This CDR3 region has 15 residues. Under the authors' procedure: Amplification with reference gene primers provided the estimates of nucleated cell counts. The method was immunoSEQ multiplex PCR; TCRdb's version includes in-frame clones alone and lacks a portion of them. Clone size and the V and J calls come from that table; the DNA yielded D and trimming. The sample lists about 31,000 clones, 91% occurring once. This record belongs to a study of blood T cell repertoires in COVID-19.

The receptor comes from a man between 60 and 75 years old with acute or convalescent COVID-19. Material for sequencing was peripheral blood. This chain connects TRBV7-9 to TRBJ1-6; the D gene is possibly TRBD1 (6 bases). The CDR3 sequence is CASSPAAGENSPLHF. The CDR3 region has the DNA TGTGCCAGCAGCCCGGCGGCAGGGGAAAATTCACCCCTCCACTTT.